Below, 4 T cell receptor beta chains from the same sample are listed, as sequenced in a study of T cells in Graves' hyperthyroidism and ophthalmopathy. Amplification yielded TCR beta CDR3 regions, with RNA transcripts as the source. Researchers ran a first-round RT-PCR on the TCR CDR3 using the HTBI primer set. Via MiXCR, TCRdb re-called the multiplex PCR reads, giving one row per CDR3 protein. The table has roughly 500,000 distinct CDR3 sequences, around 43% seen once. Material for sequencing was peripheral blood or thyroid tissue (not recorded which). The source is an adult woman with Graves' disease, either hyperthyroidism or ophthalmopathy (not recorded which).

This chain uses TRBV25-1 with TRBJ1-2; 10 bases are a match to TRBD1. Per the germline V gene, CDR1 is MGHDK and CDR2 is SYGVNS. There are 19 residues in the CDR3. V lost 4 bases to trimming and J lost 7 bases; unmatched junction nucleotides: 21. CDR3 DNA sequence: TGTGCCAGCAGTGGAGGGACCTCTATCTCCGGGACAGGGGAGGTTGGCTACACCTTC. This gives the protein CASSGGTSISGTGEVGYTF.

There are many counts of this clonotype. The chain is built from TRBV29-1 and TRBJ1-6; the match to TRBD1 covers 9 bases. Germline lookup yields CDR1 SQVTM and CDR2 ANQGSEA. J lost 4 bases, V lost 6 bases, and 1 base had no gene match. CDR3 length: 13 residues. CDR3 amino acids: CSVGTGYNSPLHF. The DNA of the CDR3 is TGCAGCGTCGGGACAGGGTATAATTCACCCCTCCACTTT.

On this clonotype: It may be a read error: a sequence one base away is much more abundant. The J gene is TRBJ1-5, the V gene TRBV12-3 or TRBV12-4; 8 nucleotides agree with TRBD1. CDR3 length equals 16 residues. CDR3 amino acids: CAISLRQGSWNQPQHF. Here the CDR3 DNA reads TGTGCCATCAGTCTCCGACAGGGGAGTTGGAATCAGCCCCAGCATTTT.

The chain uses TRBV2 and TRBJ1-6; 7 bases align to TRBD1. The CDR3 runs 14 residues. Germline trimming cut 2 bases from V and 10 bases from J; bases unmatched to any gene: 5. From germline, CDR1 is SNHLY and CDR2 FYNNEI. The CDR3 DNA is TGTGCCAGCAGTGAATACAGGGGCGGGTCACCCCTCCACTTT. Its translation: CASSEYRGGSPLHF.